The clone carrying this TCR beta chain was seen ten or more times. Its target is unknown. Libraries were prepared by immunoSEQ multiplex PCR; TCRdb keeps only in-frame clonotypes and omits some of them. The sample shows 25,000 to 30,000 clones, none of them appearing just once. This entry is derived from a study of T cells after posttransplantation cyclophosphamide. General observations from the study: Later post-transplant blood repertoires were often dominated by donor CD8+ memory clones.

This CDR3 comprises 15 residues. Germline trimming cut 4 bases from V and 3 bases from J; bases unmatched to any gene: 3. From germline, CDR1 is MNHNY and CDR2 SVGAGI (reference sequence). The sample taken for sequencing was PBMCs. This rearrangement joins TRBV6-6 to TRBJ1-4, with 9 positions matching TRBD1. This TCR came from a woman aged 55-69 years in good health, CMV-negative, and a related stem cell transplant donor. Written as DNA, the CDR3 is TGTGCCAGCAGTTCGAGACAGGGGGCTAATGAAAAACTGTTTTTT. Amino acid sequence: CASSSRQGANEKLFF.